This passage covers 24 T cell receptor beta chains from one sample sequenced in a study of blood T cell repertoires in COVID-19. Clones were sequenced by immunoSEQ multiplex PCR, and TCRdb holds only the in-frame ones, with some missing. The table has about 87,000 clones, approximately 85% seen once; the top ten hold approximately 3%. Sequenced material: peripheral blood. These receptors all stem from a woman of 80 years or more with COVID-19, enrolled during active disease.

This clone was counted a few times. The V call is TRBV18, the J call TRBJ2-7; perhaps TRBD2 as D (7 bases). Germline lookup yields CDR1 KGHSH and CDR2 LQKENI. Trimming shortened V by 3 bases and J by 3 bases, and 15 bases separated the two germline ends. CDR3 length: 15 amino acids. The CDR3 DNA follows: TGTGCCAGCTCACCGAAGAGGGGGGGTGTCTACGAGCAGTACTTC. Its protein is CASSPKRGGVYEQYF.

The gene calls are TRBV11-3 and TRBJ2-1; maybe TRBD2 (5 bases). From germline, CDR1 is SGHNT and CDR2 YENEEA. The CDR3 is 15 amino acids. Trimming took off 1 base at V and 4 bases at J, with 11 bases between the two ends. CDR3 bases: TGTGCCAGCAGCTTAGGCGGGCAGTTATACAATGAGCAGTTCTTC. Its translation is CASSLGGQLYNEQFF.

The chain employs TRBV10-2 and TRBJ2-1; 14 bases agree with TRBD2. This CDR3 has 17 residues. CDR1 is WSHSY, CDR2 SAAADI, per germline. V gave up 0 bases and J gave up 9 bases; unmatched junction bases: 7. CDR3 protein: CASSESKGLAGEGEQFF. The CDR3 DNA follows: TGCGCCAGCAGTGAGTCTAAGGGACTAGCGGGAGAGGGTGAGCAGTTCTTC.

This clone was detected a few times. The chain combines TRBV27 with TRBJ1-1; D remains ambiguous. Germline CDR1 and CDR2: MNHEY and SMNVEV (reference sequence). Trimming stripped 6 bases from V and 3 bases from J, with 11 bases between. The CDR3 consists of 13 residues. Here the CDR3 DNA reads TGTGCCAGCAGCCGTCTCGGAGACACTGAAGCTTTCTTT. The encoded protein is CASSRLGDTEAFF.

J is TRBJ2-7 and V is TRBV18, with 12 bases lining up with TRBD1. The V and J ends lost 4 bases and 5 bases, in that order; junction bases with no gene match: 9. CDR3 length: 16 amino acids. Germline values: CDR1 KGHSH, CDR2 LQKENI. CDR3 in amino acids: CASSLLRDRGLHEQYF. DNA of the CDR3: TGTGCCAGCTCACTACTTAGGGACAGGGGGCTGCACGAGCAGTACTTC.

V is TRBV9 and J is TRBJ2-5; 14 bases match TRBD2. The V segment lost 4 bases and the J segment 2 bases; nucleotides outside the gene matches: 4. Germline-derived CDR1 and CDR2 are SGDLS and YYNGEE. The CDR3 spans 16 residues. The CDR3 reads CASSSGLAGGQETQYF. As DNA, the CDR3 is TGTGCCAGCAGCTCAGGACTAGCGGGGGGTCAAGAGACCCAGTACTTC.

The chain uses TRBV9 and TRBJ2-7, with TRBD1 matching 9 bases. J gave up 1 base and V 4 bases, and 9 bases lay outside the gene matches. Germline CDR1 reads SGDLS; CDR2 reads YYNGEE. The CDR3 is 16 amino acids. The CDR3 is CASSRTGQGYSYEQYF. The CDR3 DNA reads as TGTGCCAGCAGCCGAACCGGACAGGGGTATTCCTACGAGCAGTACTTC.

This chain joins TRBV7-6 and TRBJ2-3; 12 nucleotides line up with TRBD2. V was clipped by 5 bases and J by 1 base; unmatched bases: 7. Germline lookup yields CDR1 SGHVS and CDR2 FNYEAQ. The CDR3 covers 17 residues. The CDR3 bases are TGTGCCAGCAGCCCGCGGACTAGCGGGGAGGGCACAGATACGCAGTATTTT. This codes for CASSPRTSGEGTDTQYF.

This rearrangement joins TRBV30 to TRBJ1-5; D is unresolved. The CDR3 is 16 amino acids. Trimming removed 3 bases at V and 7 bases at J, with 22 bases between. Germline V gene sequence: CDR1 GTSNPN, CDR2 SVGIG (reference sequence). CDR3: CAWSPVPPGNRQPQHF. The CDR3 region has the DNA TGTGCCTGGAGCCCTGTACCCCCAGGTAACCGGCAGCCCCAGCATTTT.

The rearrangement joins TRBV12-3 or TRBV12-4 to TRBJ1-1; perhaps TRBD1 as D (6 bases). This CDR3 has 13 residues. V lost 2 bases and J 8 bases, leaving 12 bases between the germline ends. CDR3 sequence: CASSLQDRAEAFF. The CDR3 DNA is TGTGCCAGCAGTTTACAGGACAGAGCAGAAGCTTTCTTT.

The chain employs TRBV30 and TRBJ1-2; D is ambiguous. The V end was cut by 0 bases, the J end by 3 bases, with 8 bases between. The germline CDR1 and CDR2 sequences are GTSNPN and SVGIG (reference sequence). CDR3 length: 13 residues. CDR3 coding DNA: TGTGCCTGGAGTGTACGGTTGCACTATGGCTACACCTTC. This sequence encodes CAWSVRLHYGYTF. Drawing the rest from reference TRBV30 and TRBJ1-2, the complete variable domain is SQTIHQWPATLVQPVGSPLSLECTVEGTSNPNLYWYRQAAGRGLQLLFYSVGIGQISSEVPQNLSASRPQDRQFILSSKKLLLSDSGFYLCAWSVRLHYGYTFGSGTRLTVV.

The chain employs TRBV6-2 or TRBV6-3 and TRBJ1-1, with D tentatively TRBD1 (5 bases). Germline-derived CDR1 and CDR2 are MNHEY and SVGEGT. Deletions cut 2 bases from V and 0 bases from J, with 7 bases between. The CDR3 is 14 residues long. The CDR3 region has the DNA TGTGCCAGCAGTTACGTACAGGTGAACACTGAAGCTTTCTTT. Translating it yields CASSYVQVNTEAFF.

The V and J genes are TRBV6-5 and TRBJ1-2; no definite D call. Per germline, CDR1 MNHEY and CDR2 SVGAGI. This CDR3 region has 12 residues. V was clipped by 6 bases and J by 8 bases, with 13 bases between them. CDR3 sequence reads: CASRNNPTGYTF. The CDR3 DNA sequence: TGTGCCAGCAGGAACAACCCGACAGGCTACACCTTC.

The rearrangement uses TRBV5-4 and TRBJ1-2; TRBD1 agrees at 9 bases. The CDR3 contains 15 residues. Trimming cost V 4 bases and J 2 bases; bases outside gene matches: 6. Germline CDR1 SGHNT, CDR2 YYREEE (reference sequence). The CDR3 sequence: CASSPRDRANYGYTF. The CDR3 nucleotides are TGTGCCAGCAGCCCCCGGGACAGGGCGAACTATGGCTACACCTTC.

This rearrangement joins TRBV7-8 to TRBJ2-1; 7 nucleotides align to TRBD2. Germline V gene data show CDR1 as SGHVS and CDR2 as FQNEAQ. With V trimmed by 5 bases and J by 3 bases, 4 bases remained unmatched. The CDR3 sequence is 14 residues long. CDR3 loop: CASSPGLYYNEQFF. In DNA, the CDR3 is TGTGCCAGCAGCCCGGGACTATACTACAATGAGCAGTTCTTC.

The V and J genes are TRBV9 and TRBJ1-2, with TRBD1 matching over 11 bases. The CDR3 length is 16 residues. Trimming removed 7 bases from V and 4 bases from J; junction bases left unmatched: 12. Per the germline V gene, CDR1 is SGDLS and CDR2 is YYNGEE. The CDR3 nucleotides read TGTGCCAGCGAAGGGGCGCCCGGACAGGGGGCCTATGGCTACACCTTC. Translation: CASEGAPGQGAYGYTF.

The chain combines TRBV4-1 with TRBJ1-3; D remains unclear. V gave up 5 bases and J gave up 0 bases, with 20 bases separating them. The CDR3 loop spans 18 amino acids. Germline V CDR1 and CDR2: MGHRA, YSYEKL. The CDR3 loop is CASSSDRKAGRSGNTIYF. In DNA, the CDR3 is TGCGCCAGCAGCTCAGATAGGAAGGCAGGCCGCTCTGGAAACACCATATATTTT.

The V call is TRBV10-3, the J call TRBJ2-7, with 7 bases lining up with TRBD1. This CDR3 contains 16 residues. Germline loops: CDR1 ENHRY, CDR2 SYGVKD. With V trimmed by 0 bases and J by 5 bases, 10 bases remained unmatched. The CDR3 DNA sequence: TGTGCCATCAGTGAGTCGAGTTTTCAGGGGGTTAACGAGCAGTACTTC. It yields the protein CAISESSFQGVNEQYF.

The genes are TRBV30 and TRBJ1-4, with D perhaps matching TRBD1 (5 bases). V was trimmed by 2 bases and J by 4 bases, leaving 14 bases between them. The CDR3 consists of 15 residues. The germline V gene encodes CDR1 GTSNPN and CDR2 SVGIG (reference sequence). CDR3 DNA sequence: TGTGCCTGGAGTCCCAAGGGGTCTATTAATGAAAAACTGTTTTTT. It yields the protein CAWSPKGSINEKLFF.

The chain recombines TRBV28 with TRBJ1-1; D gene uncertain. The germline V and J ends were trimmed by 7 bases and 0 bases, with 12 bases remaining between them. Germline values: CDR1 MDHEN, CDR2 SYDVKM. The CDR3 totals 14 residues. The CDR3 is CASTHGLMNTEAFF. The CDR3 coding sequence is TGTGCCAGCACCCACGGACTGATGAACACTGAAGCTTTCTTT.

The chain is built from TRBV7-8 and TRBJ1-1, with 10 bases identical to TRBD1. Germline V CDR1 and CDR2: SGHVS, FQNEAQ. The length of the CDR3 is 15 residues. After removal of 5 bases from V and 3 bases from J, the junction contained 6 bases not matched to a gene. This chain's CDR3 is CASSIQTGGYTEAFF. The CDR3 DNA reads TGTGCCAGCAGCATACAGACAGGGGGCTACACTGAAGCTTTCTTT.

The chain joins TRBV9 to TRBJ2-1; D may be TRBD2 (6 bases). The V end lost 2 bases, the J end lost 0 bases, and 15 bases lay between the germline ends. The CDR3 is 17 residues long. Germline loops: CDR1 SGDLS, CDR2 YYNGEE. For the CDR3, the DNA is TGTGCCAGCAGCGTGAGAAGCGGGTTCAGCTCCTACAATGAGCAGTTCTTC. Residues: CASSVRSGFSSYNEQFF. Filled out from reference TRBV9 and TRBJ2-1, the complete variable domain reads DSGVTQTPKHLITATGQRVTLRCSPRSGDLSVYWYQQSLDQGLQFLIQYYNGEERAKGNILERFSAQQFPDLHSELNLSSLELGDSALYFCASSVRSGFSSYNEQFFGPGTRLTVL.

The chain combines TRBV5-8 with TRBJ2-1, with TRBD1 matching 8 bases. The germline CDR1 and CDR2 sequences are SGHTS and YDEGEE. The CDR3 runs to 15 residues. V shed 0 bases and J 6 bases; nucleotides not matched to a gene: 5. CDR3: CASSLDRGYSNEQFF. CDR3 coding DNA: TGTGCCAGCAGCTTGGACAGGGGGTATAGCAATGAGCAGTTCTTC. Full variable domain (rest looked up from reference TRBV5-8 and TRBJ2-1): EAGVTQSPTHLIKTRGQQATLRCSPISGHTSVYWYQQALGLGLQFLLWYDEGEERNRGNFPPRFSGRQFPNYSSELNVNALELEDSALYLCASSLDRGYSNEQFFGPGTRLTVL.

V usage is TRBV2 and J usage is TRBJ2-5, with 10 bases fitting TRBD1. The CDR3 extends over 15 amino acids. Trimming took 5 bases from V and 4 from J; bases not matched to a gene: 7. Looked up from germline, CDR1 is SNHLY and CDR2 is FYNNEI. This CDR3 is CASSPTGGGVETQYF. In DNA, the CDR3 is TGTGCCAGCAGTCCGACAGGGGGCGGCGTAGAGACCCAGTACTTC.